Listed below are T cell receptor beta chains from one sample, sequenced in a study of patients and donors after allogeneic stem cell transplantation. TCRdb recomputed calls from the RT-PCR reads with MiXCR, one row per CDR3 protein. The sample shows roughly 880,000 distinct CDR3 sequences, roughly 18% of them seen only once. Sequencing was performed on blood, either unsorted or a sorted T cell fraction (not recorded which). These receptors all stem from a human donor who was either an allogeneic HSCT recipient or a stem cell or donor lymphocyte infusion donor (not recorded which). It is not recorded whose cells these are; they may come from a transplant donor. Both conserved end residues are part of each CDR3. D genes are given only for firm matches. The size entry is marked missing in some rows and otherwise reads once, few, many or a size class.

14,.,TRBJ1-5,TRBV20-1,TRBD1,TGCAGTGCTCTCCCAGGGGGCGCCGGGCAGCCCCAGCATTTT,CSALPGGAGQPQHF
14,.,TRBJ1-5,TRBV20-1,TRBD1,TGCAGTGCTAGCCAGACAGGGGGAGAGCAGCCCCAGCATTTT,CSASQTGGEQPQHF
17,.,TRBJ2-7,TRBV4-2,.,TGTGCCAGCAGCCCAAGCCAAGACAGGACCATCTCCTACGAGCAGTACTTC,CASSPSQDRTISYEQYF
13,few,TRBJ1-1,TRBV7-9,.,TGTGCCAGCCGCAGGCGTTCGGTCACTGAAGCTTTCTTT,CASRRRSVTEAFF
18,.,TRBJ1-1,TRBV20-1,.,TGCAGTGCTAGTCGCATATCGAATGAGGGACGGCGAAACACTGAAGCTTTCTTT,CSASRISNEGRRNTEAFF
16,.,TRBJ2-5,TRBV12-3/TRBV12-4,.,TGTGCCAGCAGTTTAGAGGTCTGGGGCCCACAAGAGACCCAGTACTTC,CASSLEVWGPQETQYF
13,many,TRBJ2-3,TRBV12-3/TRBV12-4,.,TGTGCCAGCAGTTTAAAGTACACAGATACGCAGTATTTT,CASSLKYTDTQYF
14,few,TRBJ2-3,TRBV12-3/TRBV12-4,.,TGTGCCAGCAGTCCTGGCGCTCTCACAGATACGCAGTATTTT,CASSPGALTDTQYF
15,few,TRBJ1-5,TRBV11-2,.,TGTGCCAGCAGCTCCAACTCGGGAGTAAATCAGCCCCAGCATTTT,CASSSNSGVNQPQHF
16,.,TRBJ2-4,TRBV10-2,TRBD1,TGCGCCAGCAGTAGGGGGGACAGGGCGAGCAAAAACATTCAGTACTTC,CASSRGDRASKNIQYF
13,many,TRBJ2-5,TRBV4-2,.,TGTGCCAGCAGCCTCGGGCTAGGAGGGACCCAGTACTTC,CASSLGLGGTQYF
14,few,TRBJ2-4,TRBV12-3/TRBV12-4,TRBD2,TGTGCCAGCAGAGCTAGCGGGACATTAGACATTCAGTACTTC,CASRASGTLDIQYF
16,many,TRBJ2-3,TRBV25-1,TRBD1,TGTGCCAGCAGCGATAACAGGGGGCCCACCACAGATACGCAGTATTTT,CASSDNRGPTTDTQYF
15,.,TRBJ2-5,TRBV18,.,TGTGCCAGCTCACCTCCGGGGAGGCAACAAGAGACCCAGTACTTC,CASSPPGRQQETQYF
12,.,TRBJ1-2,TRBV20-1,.,TGCAGTGCTAGAGAATCAGAAGATGGCTACACCTTC,CSARESEDGYTF
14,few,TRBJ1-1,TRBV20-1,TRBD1,TGCAGTGGGACCCCGACAGGGGGTCGAACTGAAGCTTTCTTT,CSGTPTGGRTEAFF
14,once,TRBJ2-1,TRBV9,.,TGTGCCAGCAGCGCTCGCCAAGGGGACAATGAGCAGTTCTTC,CASSARQGDNEQFF
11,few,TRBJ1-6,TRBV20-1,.,TGCAGTGCTAGGGAAGCTTCACCCCTCCACTTT,CSAREASPLHF
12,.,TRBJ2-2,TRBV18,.,TGTGCCAGCTCACCAGGGAATCGGGAGCTGTTTTTT,CASSPGNRELFF
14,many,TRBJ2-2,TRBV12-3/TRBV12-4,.,TGTGCCAGCACCCAGGGGTCGAACACCGGGGAGCTGTTTTTT,CASTQGSNTGELFF
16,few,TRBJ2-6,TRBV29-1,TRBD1,TGCAGCGTCCAAGGGACAGCTAGCTCCGGGGCCAACGTCCTGACTTTC,CSVQGTASSGANVLTF
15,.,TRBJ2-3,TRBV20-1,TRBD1,TGCAGTGTCCTAGCCAGGACAGGTAGGGCAGATACGCAGTATTTT,CSVLARTGRADTQYF
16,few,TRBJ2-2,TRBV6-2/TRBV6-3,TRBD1,TGTGCCAGCAGTTACGGACAGGGGCGGGACACCGGGGAGCTGTTTTTT,CASSYGQGRDTGELFF
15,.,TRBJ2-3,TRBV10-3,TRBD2,TGTGCCATCAGGGCGACTAGCGGGAGATCGGATACGCAGTATTTT,CAIRATSGRSDTQYF
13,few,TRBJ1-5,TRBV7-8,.,TGTGCCAGCAGCTTAGCCCCGGACCAGCCCCAGCATTTT,CASSLAPDQPQHF
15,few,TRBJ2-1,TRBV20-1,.,TGCAGTGCCAGGGGGCGGGAGGCAACCTACAATGAGCAGTTCTTC,CSARGREATYNEQFF
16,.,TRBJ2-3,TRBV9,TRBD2,TGTGCCAGCAGCGTAGCTAGCGGGGGGCACTCAGATACGCAGTATTTT,CASSVASGGHSDTQYF
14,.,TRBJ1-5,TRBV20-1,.,TGCAGTGCCACTCCGCATTATAGCAATCAGCCCCAGCATTTT,CSATPHYSNQPQHF
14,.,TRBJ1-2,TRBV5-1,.,TGCGCCAGCAACTTAGGACAAACTAACTATGGCTACACCTTC,CASNLGQTNYGYTF
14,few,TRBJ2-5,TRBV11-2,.,TGTGCCAGCAGCTCCACAGGGTTTCAAGAGACCCAGTACTTC,CASSSTGFQETQYF
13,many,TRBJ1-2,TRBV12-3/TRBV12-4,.,TGTGCCAGCAGTTCCGACAGGTCCCATGGCTACACCTTC,CASSSDRSHGYTF
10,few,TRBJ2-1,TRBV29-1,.,TGCAGCGTGCTTCGGAATGAGCAGTTCTTC,CSVLRNEQFF
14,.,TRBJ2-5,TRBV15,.,TGTGCCACCAGCAGAGCGGGGCTATCAGAGACCCAGTACTTC,CATSRAGLSETQYF
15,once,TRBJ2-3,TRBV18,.,TGTGCCAGCTCACCGCTAGGGGGTACCGAGGATACGCAGTATTTT,CASSPLGGTEDTQYF
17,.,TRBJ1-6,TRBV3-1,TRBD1,TGTGCCAGCAGCCAAGTGGCAGGGGGCGCCTATAATTCACCCCTCCACTTT,CASSQVAGGAYNSPLHF
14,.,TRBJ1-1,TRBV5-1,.,TGCGCCAGCAGCCCTCCGGACAGGAACACTGAAGCTTTCTTT,CASSPPDRNTEAFF
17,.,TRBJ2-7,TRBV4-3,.,TGCGCCAGCAGCCAAGAGTTGCCGGCAGGGCTCTCCTACGAGCAGTACTTC,CASSQELPAGLSYEQYF
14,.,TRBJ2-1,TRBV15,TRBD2,TGTGCCACCAGCAGCGAGGCGGGGGGAGATGAGCAGTTCTTC,CATSSEAGGDEQFF
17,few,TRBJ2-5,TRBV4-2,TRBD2,TGTGCCAGCAGCCAGTCGGGAGCGGGAGGGCGAAGCGAGACCCAGTACTTC,CASSQSGAGGRSETQYF
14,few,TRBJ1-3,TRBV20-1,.,TGCAGTGCTGAGGACCGCCACTCTGGAAACACCATATATTTT,CSAEDRHSGNTIYF
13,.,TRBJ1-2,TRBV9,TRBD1,TGTGCCAGCAGGGCCGGGACAGCGTATGGCTACACCTTC,CASRAGTAYGYTF
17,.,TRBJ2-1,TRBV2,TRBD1,TGTGCCAGCAGCCACGGACAGGGGGCCTTAACCCCTGCTGAGCAGTTCTTC,CASSHGQGALTPAEQFF
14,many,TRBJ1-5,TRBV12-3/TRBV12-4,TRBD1,TGTGCCAGCAGTCCACAGGGGGTCAATCAGCCCCAGCATTTT,CASSPQGVNQPQHF
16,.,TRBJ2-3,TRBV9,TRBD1,TGTGCCAGCAGCGTAACAAGCCGGGACAGGTCAGATACGCAGTATTTT,CASSVTSRDRSDTQYF
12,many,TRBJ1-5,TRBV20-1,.,TGCAGTGCTAACAGGGGCAATCAGCCCCAGCATTTT,CSANRGNQPQHF
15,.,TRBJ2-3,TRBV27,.,TGTGCCAGCAGCCCCCTTTGGTCAGGCACAGATACGCAGTATTTT,CASSPLWSGTDTQYF
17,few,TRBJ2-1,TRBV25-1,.,TGTGCCAGCAGTGAGGGGGGGCTGCGGGGCTCCTACAATGAGCAGTTCTTC,CASSEGGLRGSYNEQFF
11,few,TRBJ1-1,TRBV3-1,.,TGTGCCAGCAGCCGATCTTCTGAAGCTTTCTTT,CASSRSSEAFF
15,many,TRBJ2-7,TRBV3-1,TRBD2,TGTGCCAGCAGCCAAGGACTAGCGGGCCGCTACGAGCAGTACTTC,CASSQGLAGRYEQYF
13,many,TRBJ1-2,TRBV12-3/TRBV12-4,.,TGTGCCAGCAGCAGAAGGACCGGGGATGGCTACACCTTC,CASSRRTGDGYTF